This T cell receptor beta chain was recorded in a study of shared clonotypes between healthy human individuals. At the deep level, the assay was run. Method: immunoSEQ multiplex PCR; TCRdb's copy keeps in-frame clones and lacks some. The sample contains some 980,000 clones, around 80% of which appear only once. V shed 3 bases, J shed 0 bases, and the junction held 5 bases outside the gene matches. CDR1 SGHNT and CDR2 YYREEE come from the germline V gene (reference sequence). CDR3 length equals 15 residues. In this sample, this clone turned up once. This TCR was sampled from a man aged 18-30 years in good health. Material for sequencing was memory CD4+ T cells sorted from blood. Subset in this sample: CD45RA-negative fraction. The V call is TRBV5-4, the J call TRBJ2-7, with 8 nucleotides matching TRBD1. The CDR3 spells CASSWAGQASYEQYF. CDR3 nucleotides: TGTGCCAGCAGCTGGGCGGGACAGGCCTCCTACGAGCAGTACTTC.